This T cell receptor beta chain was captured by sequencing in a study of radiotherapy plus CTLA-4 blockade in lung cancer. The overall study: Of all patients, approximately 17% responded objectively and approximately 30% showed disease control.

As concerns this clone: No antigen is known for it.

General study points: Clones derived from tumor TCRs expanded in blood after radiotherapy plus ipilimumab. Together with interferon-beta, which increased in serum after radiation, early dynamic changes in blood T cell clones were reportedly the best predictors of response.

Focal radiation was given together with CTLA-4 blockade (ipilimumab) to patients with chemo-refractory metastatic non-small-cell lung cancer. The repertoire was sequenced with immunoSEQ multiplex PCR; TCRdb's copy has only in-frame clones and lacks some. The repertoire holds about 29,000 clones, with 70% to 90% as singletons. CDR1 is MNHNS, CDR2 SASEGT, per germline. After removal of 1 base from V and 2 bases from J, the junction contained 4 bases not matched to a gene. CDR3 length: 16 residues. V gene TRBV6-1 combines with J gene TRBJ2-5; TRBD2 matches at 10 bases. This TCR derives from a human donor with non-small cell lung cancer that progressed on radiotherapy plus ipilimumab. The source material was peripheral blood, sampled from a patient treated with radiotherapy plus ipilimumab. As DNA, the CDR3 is TGTGCCAGCAGTGAAGTTTTACTAGCGGGGCAAGAGACCCAGTACTTC. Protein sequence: CASSEVLLAGQETQYF.